The clone carrying this T cell receptor (beta chain) was recorded many times. This specimen belongs to a study of T cells of healthy individuals. The CDR3 sequence is 14 residues long. Trimming left V 2 bases short and J 4 bases short, with 8 bases between. Germline assignment: CDR1 SSHAT and CDR2 FNYEAQ (reference sequence). TCRdb recomputed calls from the 5' RACE reads with MiXCR, one row per CDR3 protein. The repertoire consists of tens of thousands of distinct CDR3 sequences, with 14% to 15% occurring once and the leading ten covering more than 15%. The V call is TRBV7-7, the J call TRBJ2-2, with D perhaps TRBD1 (5 bases). This receptor was obtained from a human donor in good health. CDR3 in DNA: TGTGCCAGCAGCTTACGGCAGGGCACCGGGGAGCTGTTTTTT. It translates to CASSLRQGTGELFF.